Included here is one T cell receptor (beta chain) sequence, with context. V was pared by 4 bases and J by 2 bases, with 6 bases of the junction left unmatched. Looked up from germline, CDR1 is SGDLS and CDR2 is YYNGEE. The CDR3 runs to 15 residues. The data are from a study of blood T cell repertoires in COVID-19. Whole-study context: The origin of the acute and convalescent COVID-19 samples was the United States, Italy and Spain. T cells, B-cell-depleted T cells, or PBMCs supplied cDNA or gDNA.

Original processing notes: Nucleated cell counts were estimated from reference gene primer amplification. Data came from immunoSEQ multiplex PCR; TCRdb stores just in-frame clones and leaves some out. Clonal size and the V and J genes are those of that table, whereas D and trimming came from the DNA. The data contain a few hundred thousand clones, over 75% of them singletons. The sequence came from a man between 18 and 35 years old with active or convalescent COVID-19. Sequences were obtained from peripheral blood. The chain uses TRBV9 and TRBJ2-7; 10 bases align to TRBD1. CDR3 residues: CASSRQGTGAYEQYF. In nucleotides, the CDR3 is TGTGCCAGCAGCCGACAAGGGACAGGGGCCTACGAGCAGTACTTC.